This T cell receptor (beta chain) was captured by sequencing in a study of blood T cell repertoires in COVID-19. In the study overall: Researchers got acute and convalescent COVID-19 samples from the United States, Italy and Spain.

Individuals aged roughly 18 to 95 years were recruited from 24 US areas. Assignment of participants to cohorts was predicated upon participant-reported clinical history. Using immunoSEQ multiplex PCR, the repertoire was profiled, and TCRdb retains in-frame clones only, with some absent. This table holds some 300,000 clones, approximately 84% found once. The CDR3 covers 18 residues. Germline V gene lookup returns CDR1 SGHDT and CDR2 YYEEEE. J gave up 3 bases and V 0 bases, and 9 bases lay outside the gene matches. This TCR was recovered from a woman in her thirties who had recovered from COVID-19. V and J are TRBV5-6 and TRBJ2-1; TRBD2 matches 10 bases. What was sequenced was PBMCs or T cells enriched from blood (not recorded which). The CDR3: CASSLASSGGAHYNEQFF. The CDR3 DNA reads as TGTGCCAGCAGCTTGGCCTCGAGCGGGGGGGCCCACTACAATGAGCAGTTCTTC.